This T cell receptor beta chain was obtained from a study of beta chain features in type 1 diabetes. Regarding the study as a whole: Diminished insertions and augmented deletions at VDJ junctions characterized type 1 diabetes patients. Moderate yet significant TCRB CDR3 shortening was seen in Type 1 diabetes patients in all four CD4+ subsets. Across patients, naive, central memory and Treg TCRB repertoires exhibited apparently greater similarity than was observed across healthy donors. Shorter templates might be favored by PCR, equally in patients and controls.

This clone has only a few counts. Antigen unknown. V was clipped by 0 bases and J by 3 bases; unmatched bases: 2. This CDR3 has 14 amino acids. From germline, CDR1 is GTSNPN and CDR2 SVGIG (reference sequence). The whole isolated RNA underwent reverse transcription, so sequencing captured expressed TCRB transcripts. Data came from immunoSEQ multiplex PCR; TCRdb stores just in-frame clones and leaves some out. Seen here are under 850,000 clones, over 10% observed once, and the top ten hold 0.02% to 0.025%. The specimen sequenced was naive CD4+ T cells from blood. This receptor was obtained from a young man with type 1 diabetes. V is TRBV30 and J is TRBJ2-5; 9 bases match TRBD2. The CDR3 nucleotides read TGTGCCTGGAGTGTCCCTAGCGGGGAAGAGACCCAGTACTTC. Its protein is CAWSVPSGEETQYF.